The following is a T cell receptor beta chain sequence with its context. The sample belongs to a study of control samples from healthy donors and cancer patients. The CDR3 is made up of 18 amino acids. Trimming pared 6 bases from V and 4 bases from J, leaving 22 bases between. Germline loops: CDR1 MNHEY, CDR2 SMNVEV (reference sequence). Sequencing used immunoSEQ multiplex PCR; TCRdb keeps in-frame clones, though not all of them. This sample has about 89,000 clones, with about 84% found just once. The genes are TRBV27 and TRBJ1-6; D is possibly TRBD1 (5 bases). The clonotype originates from a woman aged 40 to 55 in good health. Sequencing was performed on blood. The CDR3 DNA is TGTGCCAGCAGGAGGGACCGCTTTGAAGCACCGTATAATTCACCCCTCCACTTT. Protein sequence: CASRRDRFEAPYNSPLHF.